These 18 T cell receptor beta chains were sequenced from one sample in a study of cytomegalovirus exposure and HLA in healthy donors (dated by TCRdb to the late 2010s). The library was generated by the immunoSEQ multiplex PCR assay. For the multiplex PCR, a mixture combining 60 forward primers for TCR Vbeta segments and 13 reverse primers for TCR Jbeta segments was used. Held by TCRdb, this immuneACCESS table contains in-frame sequences only and omits some clones. Under half of the omission traces to an unresolved V gene where checked; the cause of the rest is unknown. Across this sample there are about 110,000 clones, with approximately 80% seen only once. The top ten hold 1% to 1.5% of the sample. The sample consisted of PBMCs. These receptor sequences come from a man aged 25-40 years in good health and CMV-seronegative.

This chain joins TRBV6-5 and TRBJ2-3; D is possibly TRBD1 (5 bases). The CDR3 spans 11 residues. V was pared by 8 bases and J by 5 bases, with 8 bases between. Germline CDR1 is MNHEY and CDR2 is SVGAGI. In nucleotides, the CDR3 is TGTGCCAGCCAAAGGGGAGATACGCAGTATTTT. Its translation: CASQRGDTQYF.

The J gene is TRBJ2-1, the V gene TRBV6-4, with D perhaps matching TRBD2 (6 bases). This CDR3 has 15 residues. V lost 7 bases to trimming and J lost 1 base, with 14 bases between them. Per the germline V gene, CDR1 is MRHNA and CDR2 is SNTAGT. CDR3 region: CASKLDGSSYNEQFF. The CDR3 DNA sequence: TGTGCCAGCAAGCTGGACGGGAGTTCCTACAATGAGCAGTTCTTC.

The chain employs TRBV7-9 and TRBJ1-3; 9 nucleotides agree with TRBD1. There are 15 residues in the CDR3. With V trimmed by 6 bases and J by 4 bases, 7 bases remained unmatched. Germline assignment: CDR1 SEHNR and CDR2 FQNEAQ (reference sequence). In DNA form, the CDR3 reads TGTGCCAGCAGGGAATACAGGGGGCTCGGAAACACCATATATTTT. It codes for CASREYRGLGNTIYF.

The chain has TRBV5-4 and TRBJ1-4; TRBD1 matches 7 bases. The germline gives CDR1 SGHNT, CDR2 YYREEE (reference sequence). V lost 3 bases and J lost 4; bases outside the gene matches: 9. The CDR3 extends over 16 amino acids. The CDR3 loop reads CASSSNRDSHNEKLFF. CDR3 in DNA: TGTGCCAGCAGCTCAAACCGGGACAGTCATAATGAAAAACTGTTTTTT.

This chain connects TRBV7-9 to TRBJ2-7; 12 nucleotides agree with TRBD2. The CDR3 runs to 15 residues. The germline V gene has CDR1 SEHNR and CDR2 FQNEAQ (reference sequence). The ends lost 0 bases at V and 5 bases at J; junction bases unmatched: 2. CDR3 DNA: TGTGCCAGCAGCTTAGCCCTAGCGGGGGGGCACGAGCAGTACTTC. Residues: CASSLALAGGHEQYF.

V gene TRBV27 combines with J gene TRBJ2-1; TRBD2 agrees at 16 bases. V was clipped by 6 bases and J by 3 bases; unmatched bases: 14. This CDR3 region has 20 residues. CDR1 is MNHEY and CDR2 is SMNVEV in the germline V gene (reference sequence). CDR3 loop: CASSPIPGLAGGKHYNEQFF. The CDR3 DNA sequence: TGTGCCAGCAGCCCCATACCGGGACTAGCGGGAGGGAAGCACTACAATGAGCAGTTCTTC.

The gene calls are TRBV7-8 and TRBJ1-1, with D perhaps matching TRBD1 (5 bases). V gave up 5 bases and J gave up 4 bases, with 11 bases separating them. This CDR3 has 13 amino acids. The V gene's germline CDR1 is SGHVS and CDR2 FQNEAQ. For the CDR3, the DNA is TGTGCCAGCAGCCTTGACAGAAGCACTGAAGCTTTCTTT. Translation gives CASSLDRSTEAFF.

The chain joins TRBV5-4 to TRBJ1-1, with D perhaps matching TRBD1 (6 bases). Looked up from germline, CDR1 is SGHNT and CDR2 is YYREEE (reference sequence). The V end was cut by 3 bases, the J end by 10 bases, with 16 bases between. The CDR3 runs to 13 residues. The CDR3 is CASSSKGGLVAFF. For the CDR3, the DNA is TGTGCCAGCAGCTCCAAGGGGGGACTAGTAGCTTTCTTT. The full variable domain, completed using reference TRBV5-4 and TRBJ1-1, is ETGVTQSPTHLIKTRGQQVTLRCSSQSGHNTVSWYQQALGQGPQFIFQYYREEENGRGNFPPRFSGLQFPNYSSELNVNALELDDSALYLCASSSKGGLVAFFGQGTRLTVV.

The chain carries TRBV4-1 and TRBJ1-5, with a tentative D call TRBD1 (6 bases). This CDR3 contains 14 residues. Germline CDR1 is MGHRA and CDR2 is YSYEKL. V was cut by 4 bases and J by 6 bases, with 13 bases left in between. CDR3 coding DNA: TGCGCCAGCAGCCGGGAAACAGGGCCTCAGCCCCAGCATTTT. Translating gives CASSRETGPQPQHF.

The chain joins TRBV10-3 to TRBJ1-6; D not certain. Per the germline V gene, CDR1 is ENHRY and CDR2 is SYGVKD. V lost 6 bases and J lost 0, with 12 bases in between. This CDR3 contains 16 residues. The CDR3: CAISARGSSYNSPLHF. For the CDR3, the DNA is TGTGCCATCAGCGCCCGGGGAAGCTCCTATAATTCACCCCTCCACTTT.

The sample holds one count of this clone. This sequence joins TRBV28 and TRBJ1-6, with D tentatively TRBD1 (6 bases). The germline gives CDR1 MDHEN, CDR2 SYDVKM. The CDR3 consists of 14 residues. V lost 2 bases and J 10 bases, leaving 12 bases between the germline ends. CDR3 sequence (DNA): TGTGCCAGCAGTTTAGACAGGATAAACTCACCCCTCCACTTT. Residues: CASSLDRINSPLHF. Full variable domain (missing parts from reference TRBV28 and TRBJ1-6): DVKVTQSSRYLVKRTGEKVFLECVQDMDHENMFWYRQDPGLGLRLIYFSYDVKMKEKGDIPEGYSVSREKKERFSLILESASTNQTSMYLCASSLDRINSPLHFGNGTRLTVT.

The chain recombines TRBV9 with TRBJ1-6, with TRBD1 as a possible D gene (5 bases). The CDR3 has 16 residues. Trimming took 3 bases from V and 10 from J, leaving 20 bases between them. Germline CDR1 reads SGDLS; CDR2 reads YYNGEE. The CDR3, as DNA: TGTGCCAGCAGCGCGCCGCTCGGACGGGGGGGATCACCCCTCCACTTT. This codes for CASSAPLGRGGSPLHF. Looking up the rest from reference TRBV9 and TRBJ1-6 gives the full variable domain: DSGVTQTPKHLITATGQRVTLRCSPRSGDLSVYWYQQSLDQGLQFLIQYYNGEERAKGNILERFSAQQFPDLHSELNLSSLELGDSALYFCASSAPLGRGGSPLHFGNGTRLTVT.

Comments on this clone: Other DNA sequences from this sample encode an identical CDR3 as well. This chain joins TRBV5-1 and TRBJ2-1, with D hard to call. The germline CDR1 and CDR2 sequences are SGHRS and YFSETQ. V lost 0 bases and J 4 bases, leaving 5 bases between the germline ends. This CDR3 region has 13 residues. The CDR3 DNA reads as TGCGCCAGCAGCTTGGACAGTTACAATGAGCAGTTCTTC. Its translation is CASSLDSYNEQFF.

The rearrangement uses TRBV28 and TRBJ1-1, with a tentative D call TRBD1 (6 bases). The CDR3 consists of 16 residues. The V gene's germline CDR1 is MDHEN and CDR2 SYDVKM. The germline V and J ends were trimmed by 3 bases and 11 bases, with 25 bases remaining between them. DNA for the CDR3: TGTGCCAGCAGTTTGAGTACGGAAGGGGGGGGACCGGGTGCTTTCTTT. Translating gives CASSLSTEGGGPGAFF.

This clone has just a few counts. V and J are TRBV6-5 and TRBJ1-2, with D unresolved. CDR1 and CDR2 from the germline V gene are MNHEY and SVGAGI. Trimming took 6 bases from V and 4 from J, leaving 12 bases between them. CDR3 length equals 13 residues. CDR3 sequence reads: CASRESPGYGYTF. In DNA, the CDR3 is TGTGCCAGCAGAGAGAGCCCTGGCTATGGCTACACCTTC.

This chain joins TRBV27 and TRBJ2-1, with 10 positions matching TRBD1. CDR1 and CDR2 from the germline V gene are MNHEY and SMNVEV (reference sequence). The CDR3 has 16 amino acids. V was clipped by 0 bases and J by 4 bases; unmatched bases: 3. CDR3 DNA: TGTGCCAGCAGTTTATCTGGGACAGGGGTATACAATGAGCAGTTCTTC. This translates into CASSLSGTGVYNEQFF.

V gene TRBV6-5 combines with J gene TRBJ1-2; TRBD1 might be the D (5 bases). Germline CDR1 is MNHEY and CDR2 is SVGAGI. This CDR3 contains 13 residues. V was shortened by 5 bases and J by 4 bases, with 11 bases between the two germline ends. CDR3 residues: CASSPGGSYGYTF. The CDR3 region has the DNA TGTGCCAGCAGTCCCGGGGGGAGCTATGGCTACACCTTC.

CDR3 amino acids: CASGGLAVYNEQFF. The CDR3 nucleotides are TGTGCCAGCGGGGGACTAGCGGTTTACAATGAGCAGTTCTTC. The rearrangement joins TRBV27 to TRBJ2-1, with 11 bases that match TRBD2. This CDR3 has 14 residues. After removal of 8 bases from V and 4 bases from J, the junction contained 4 bases not matched to a gene. CDR1 MNHEY and CDR2 SMNVEV come from the germline V gene (reference sequence).